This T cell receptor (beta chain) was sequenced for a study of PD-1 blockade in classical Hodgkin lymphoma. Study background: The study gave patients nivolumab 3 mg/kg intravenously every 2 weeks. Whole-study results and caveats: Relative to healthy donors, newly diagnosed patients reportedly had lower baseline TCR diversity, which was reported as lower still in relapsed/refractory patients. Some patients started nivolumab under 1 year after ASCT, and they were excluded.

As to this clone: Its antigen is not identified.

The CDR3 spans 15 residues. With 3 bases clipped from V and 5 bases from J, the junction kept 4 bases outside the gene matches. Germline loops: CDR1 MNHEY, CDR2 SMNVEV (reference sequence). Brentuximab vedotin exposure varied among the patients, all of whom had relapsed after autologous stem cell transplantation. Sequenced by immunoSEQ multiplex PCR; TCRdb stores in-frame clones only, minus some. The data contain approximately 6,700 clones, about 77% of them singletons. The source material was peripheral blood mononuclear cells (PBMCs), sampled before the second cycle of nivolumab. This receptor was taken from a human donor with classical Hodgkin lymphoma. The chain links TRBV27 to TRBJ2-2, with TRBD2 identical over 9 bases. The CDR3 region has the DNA TGTGCCAGCAGTTTTTTAGCGGGAGAAACCGGGGAGCTGTTTTTT. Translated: CASSFLAGETGELFF.